The 30 T cell receptor beta chains reported below all come from one sample, sequenced in a study of beta chain features in type 1 diabetes. Study conclusions and caveats: In all four CD4+ subsets, TCRB CDR3 length was significantly, moderately reduced in type 1 diabetes.

These TCRs' antigens remain unknown. The whole isolated RNA underwent reverse transcription, so sequencing captured expressed TCRB transcripts. Here immunoSEQ multiplex PCR was the method, and the copy in TCRdb shows in-frame clones only, minus some. In the table there are 640,000 or so clones, 11% to 15% of which are singletons. Input material: naive CD4+ T cells from blood. Receptors originate from a young man with type 1 diabetes.

The V and J genes are TRBV11-3 and TRBJ2-5; 12 nucleotides agree with TRBD1. CDR1 and CDR2 from the germline V gene are SGHNT and YENEEA. V was clipped by 5 bases and J by 2 bases; unmatched bases: 6. The length of the CDR3 is 16 residues. The CDR3 DNA reads TGTGCCAGCAGCACAGGGACAGGGGGCCCGCAAGAGACCCAGTACTTC. Encoded protein: CASSTGTGGPQETQYF.

The rearrangement uses TRBV18 and TRBJ1-2; possible D gene TRBD1, 5 bases. CDR3 size: 13 residues. The V and J ends lost 2 bases and 8 bases respectively, with 12 bases between them. Germline CDR1 is KGHSH and CDR2 is LQKENI. The CDR3 region has the DNA TGTGCCAGCTCACCAGGGCAGGGAGGCGGCTACACCTTC. Translated, it gives CASSPGQGGGYTF.

The chain links TRBV15 to TRBJ1-5; 7 bases match TRBD1. This CDR3 has 13 amino acids. V lost 4 bases, J lost 7 bases, and 4 bases stayed unmatched. CDR1 and CDR2 from the germline V gene are LNHNV and YYDKDF (reference sequence). In DNA form, the CDR3 reads TGTGCCACCAGCACAGAGGGGGCACAGCCCCAGCATTTT. Translated, it gives CATSTEGAQPQHF.

This clone has more than one count but fewer than ten. The J gene is TRBJ2-3, the V gene TRBV7-9, with 7 bases lining up with TRBD2. Germline V gene data show CDR1 as SEHNR and CDR2 as FQNEAQ (reference sequence). With V trimmed by 5 bases and J by 0 bases, 5 bases remained unmatched. The CDR3 consists of 15 residues. As DNA, the CDR3 is TGTGCCAGCAGCCAAGCGGGAACGAGCACAGATACGCAGTATTTT. It translates to CASSQAGTSTDTQYF.

This clone was picked up a small number of times. The V and J genes are TRBV5-1 and TRBJ2-7, with TRBD2 matching 11 bases. J was trimmed by 4 bases and V by 2 bases; bases with no gene match: 11. CDR1 and CDR2 (germline): SGHRS, YFSETQ. The CDR3 consists of 17 residues. This chain's CDR3 is CASSFTTGTSGGYEQYF. In DNA form, the CDR3 reads TGCGCCAGCAGCTTCACCACAGGGACTAGCGGAGGTTACGAGCAGTACTTC.

The chain uses TRBV10-1 and TRBJ2-1; 8 positions agree with TRBD1. V was clipped by 2 bases and J by 1 base; unmatched bases: 1. The CDR3 spans 15 residues. CDR1 and CDR2 from the germline V gene are WNHNN and SYGVQD (reference sequence). The CDR3 protein is CASSEGQGSYNEQFF. CDR3 sequence (DNA): TGCGCCAGCAGTGAGGGACAGGGTTCCTACAATGAGCAGTTCTTC.

This clone was found a few times. This chain connects TRBV4-3 to TRBJ1-6, with a possible D match to TRBD1 (6 bases). The CDR3 covers 18 residues. Germline V gene lookup returns CDR1 LGHNA and CDR2 YSLEER. Between the trimmed V and J ends, which lost 0 bases and 4 bases, there was a span of 16 bases. The CDR3 region is CASSQEGGFGAYNSPLHF. As DNA, the CDR3 is TGCGCCAGCAGCCAAGAAGGGGGTTTCGGGGCTTATAATTCACCCCTCCACTTT.

This clone came up a few times. The rearrangement joins TRBV7-2 to TRBJ1-5; the D gene is possibly TRBD1 (5 bases). CDR3 length: 15 residues. Trimming removed 1 base at V and 5 bases at J, with 12 bases between. The germline gives CDR1 SGHTA, CDR2 FQGNSA. The DNA of the CDR3 is TGTGCCAGCAGCTTAGTGGGCCAGGGAGATCAGCCCCAGCATTTT. Its translation is CASSLVGQGDQPQHF.

This clone was counted between two and nine times. The rearrangement links TRBV5-4 to TRBJ1-4; no reliable D call. The CDR3 runs to 15 residues. V was trimmed by 3 bases and J by 6 bases, leaving 15 bases between them. Germline CDR1 reads SGHNT; CDR2 reads YYREEE (reference sequence). The CDR3 protein is CASSSDPGGDEKLFF. The CDR3 nucleotides are TGTGCCAGCAGCTCGGATCCGGGAGGCGATGAAAAACTGTTTTTT.

The V call is TRBV5-1, the J call TRBJ2-1; D unclear. CDR3 size: 11 residues. The germline CDR1 and CDR2 sequences are SGHRS and YFSETQ. The ends were cut back, 2 bases at V and 10 bases at J, with 7 bases in the middle. The CDR3 reads CASSFNSEQFF. CDR3 DNA: TGCGCCAGCAGCTTCAACAGCGAGCAGTTCTTC.

This clone was counted between two and nine times. The J gene is TRBJ2-7, the V gene TRBV19; the D is unclear. Per germline, CDR1 LNHDA and CDR2 SQIVND (reference sequence). Trimming took 8 bases from V and 4 from J, leaving 18 bases between them. This CDR3 region has 14 residues. The CDR3 protein is CASGDTVNSYEQYF. In DNA form, the CDR3 reads TGTGCCAGTGGGGATACAGTGAACTCTTACGAGCAGTACTTC.

This chain links TRBV19 with TRBJ2-5; the match to TRBD2 covers 11 bases. This CDR3 spans 16 amino acids. The germline gives CDR1 LNHDA, CDR2 SQIVND (reference sequence). Trimming took 0 bases from V and 3 from J; bases not matched to a gene: 3. The CDR3 DNA sequence: TGTGCCAGTAGTATAGATCTACTAGCGGGAGAAGAGACCCAGTACTTC. Translation: CASSIDLLAGEETQYF.

V and J are TRBV7-9 and TRBJ2-1; D is ambiguous. Trimming removed 0 bases from V and 12 bases from J, with 9 bases in between. Germline V gives CDR1 SEHNR, CDR2 FQNEAQ (reference sequence). There are 12 residues in the CDR3. The CDR3 coding sequence is TGTGCCAGCAGCTTAGCAGCGACTGGGCAGTTCTTC. Translating gives CASSLAATGQFF.

V and J are TRBV5-6 and TRBJ2-1, with 9 bases matching TRBD2. Germline V CDR1 and CDR2: SGHDT, YYEEEE. Trimming at V came to 4 bases and at J to 0 bases, leaving 2 bases not matched to a gene. The CDR3 runs to 15 residues. The CDR3 is CASSAGLASYNEQFF. Here the CDR3 DNA reads TGTGCCAGCAGCGCGGGACTAGCCTCCTACAATGAGCAGTTCTTC.

This clone has just a few counts. The chain carries TRBV9 and TRBJ2-3; either TRBD1 or TRBD2 may supply D (5 bases each). The CDR3 covers 16 residues. CDR1 and CDR2 (germline): SGDLS, YYNGEE. Trimming removed 3 bases at V and 3 bases at J, with 17 bases between. The CDR3 sequence: CASSAGAAGSTDTQYF. The CDR3 DNA reads as TGTGCCAGCAGCGCCGGGGCGGCAGGGTCGACAGATACGCAGTATTTT.

DNA of the CDR3: TGTGCCAGCAGGGACAGCGGGACCTACGAGCAGTACTTC. Amino acid sequence: CASRDSGTYEQYF. The chain combines TRBV6-1 with TRBJ2-7; TRBD2 is a possible D gene (7 bases). Germline assignment: CDR1 MNHNS and CDR2 SASEGT. Trimming took off 6 bases at V and 2 bases at J, with 11 bases between the two ends. This CDR3 is built from 13 residues.

The rearrangement joins TRBV7-2 to TRBJ1-2, with TRBD1 matching 8 bases. The V gene end was trimmed by 7 bases and the J gene end by 4 bases; junction bases not matched to a gene: 11. CDR1 SGHTA and CDR2 FQGNSA come from the germline V gene. CDR3 size: 15 residues. The CDR3 spells CASTHGTGGFYGYTF. In DNA, the CDR3 is TGTGCCAGCACCCATGGTACAGGGGGGTTCTATGGCTACACCTTC.

The rearrangement joins TRBV6-1 to TRBJ2-7; TRBD1 might be the D (6 bases). Between the trimmed V and J ends, which lost 7 bases and 7 bases, there was a span of 23 bases. CDR1 and CDR2 (germline): MNHNS, SASEGT. This CDR3 contains 15 residues. Here the CDR3 DNA reads TGTGCCAGCACCAGCACGAGTACAGGGATCTGGGAGCAGTACTTC. Its protein is CASTSTSTGIWEQYF.

The genes are TRBV14 and TRBJ2-7; D is ambiguous. Trimming left V 4 bases short and J 0 bases short, with 13 bases between. Germline V CDR1 and CDR2: SGHDN, FVKESK. The CDR3 extends over 15 amino acids. CDR3 in DNA: TGTGCCAGCAGCCGAAAAACAGTGAGCTCCTACGAGCAGTACTTC. Its translation: CASSRKTVSSYEQYF. Full variable domain (missing parts from reference TRBV14 and TRBJ2-7): EAGVTQFPSHSVIEKGQTVTLRCDPISGHDNLYWYRRVMGKEIKFLLHFVKESKQDESGMPNNRFLAERTGGTYSTLKVQPAELEDSGVYFCASSRKTVSSYEQYFGPGTRLTVT.

Only a few counts were recorded for this clone. The chain recombines TRBV4-1 with TRBJ1-1; 10 bases line up with TRBD1. Germline assignment: CDR1 MGHRA and CDR2 YSYEKL. V was clipped by 4 bases and J by 5 bases; unmatched bases: 4. The CDR3 covers 14 residues. This chain's CDR3 is CASSPGTGVTEAFF. In nucleotides, the CDR3 is TGCGCCAGCAGCCCCGGGACAGGGGTGACTGAAGCTTTCTTT.

Here the CDR3 reads CASSLGRAEETQYF. The CDR3 DNA sequence: TGTGCCAGCAGCTTAGGCAGGGCTGAGGAGACCCAGTACTTC. This chain connects TRBV7-2 to TRBJ2-5; D is perhaps TRBD1 (5 bases). Germline V CDR1 and CDR2: SGHTA, FQGNSA. Trimming cost V 1 base and J 5 bases, with 11 bases left between them. The CDR3 is made up of 14 amino acids.

This clone was seen a handful of times. The chain couples TRBV6-5 to TRBJ2-5; 8 nucleotides line up with TRBD1. Germline V lookup: CDR1 MNHEY, CDR2 SVGAGI. The CDR3 spans 13 residues. The V gene end was trimmed by 8 bases and the J gene end by 5 bases; junction bases not matched to a gene: 7. CDR3 loop: CASFQGAGETQYF. The CDR3 DNA reads TGTGCCAGCTTTCAGGGGGCGGGTGAGACCCAGTACTTC.

This clone was seen a few times. The rearrangement joins TRBV11-2 to TRBJ2-5, with D uncertain. V dropped 5 bases and J dropped 7 bases, with 11 bases sitting between them. CDR3 length equals 12 residues. Germline V gene data show CDR1 as SGHAT and CDR2 as FQNNGV. The CDR3 loop reads CASSRVAGTQYF. The CDR3 DNA reads TGTGCCAGCAGCCGGGTAGCAGGGACCCAGTACTTC. The complete variable domain, with remaining parts taken from reference TRBV11-2 and TRBJ2-5, reads EAGVAQSPRYKIIEKRQSVAFWCNPISGHATLYWYQQILGQGPKLLIQFQNNGVVDDSQLPKDRFSAERLKGVDSTLKIQPAKLEDSAVYLCASSRVAGTQYFGPGTRLLVL.

CDR3 coding DNA: TGTGCCAGCAGCTTAGCCGCCAGCTCCTACGAGCAGTACTTC. This gives the protein CASSLAASSYEQYF. The chain links TRBV7-9 to TRBJ2-7; D gene unclear. Germline V CDR1 and CDR2: SEHNR, FQNEAQ (reference sequence). There are 14 residues in the CDR3. V shed 0 bases and J shed 0 bases, with 6 bases lying between them.

This clone was seen more than once but under ten times. The chain is built from TRBV4-2 and TRBJ2-1; TRBD2 agrees at 14 bases. V lost 0 bases to trimming and J lost 11 bases; unmatched junction nucleotides: 6. This CDR3 region has 16 residues. Looked up from germline, CDR1 is LGHNA and CDR2 is YNFKEQ. CDR3 bases: TGTGCCAGCAGCCAAGATTCGGGGACTAGCGGGAGCAAGCAGTTCTTC. Translation: CASSQDSGTSGSKQFF.

This clone was detected only a few times. This chain uses TRBV29-1 with TRBJ2-4; D perhaps matches TRBD1 (6 bases). Germline CDR1 is SQVTM and CDR2 is ANQGSEA. V gave up 3 bases and J gave up 9 bases, with 12 bases separating them. The CDR3 has 12 amino acids. CDR3 sequence: CSVDAGDAIQYF. In DNA, the CDR3 is TGCAGCGTTGATGCAGGGGACGCCATTCAGTACTTC.

The chain combines TRBV5-6 with TRBJ1-1; D is uncertain. The germline CDR1 and CDR2 sequences are SGHDT and YYEEEE. The CDR3 sequence is 15 residues long. Trimming pared 6 bases from V and 0 bases from J, leaving 15 bases between. The CDR3 DNA reads as TGTGCCAGCAACTATCGTTGGGTAATGAACACTGAAGCTTTCTTT. This codes for CASNYRWVMNTEAFF.

This clone was counted between two and nine times. The chain joins TRBV19 to TRBJ2-1; a possible D gene is TRBD1 (5 bases). V lost 5 bases to trimming and J lost 5 bases, with 13 bases between them. This CDR3 has 14 amino acids. Germline CDR1 is LNHDA and CDR2 is SQIVND (reference sequence). The CDR3 is CASSGTSGNNEQFF. The DNA for the CDR3 is TGTGCCAGTAGTGGCACCTCAGGGAACAATGAGCAGTTCTTC. The whole variable domain, filled in from reference TRBV19 and TRBJ2-1, reads DGGITQSPKYLFRKEGQNVTLSCEQNLNHDAMYWYRQDPGQGLRLIYYSQIVNDFQKGDIAEGYSVSREKKESFPLTVTSAQKNPTAFYLCASSGTSGNNEQFFGPGTRLTVL.

Worth noting for this clone: Other nucleotide sequences from this sample produce the same CDR3. The chain combines TRBV18 with TRBJ2-3; 13 bases are shared with TRBD2. CDR1 is KGHSH and CDR2 is LQKENI in the germline V gene. Trimming took 3 bases from V and 4 from J; bases not matched to a gene: 1. This CDR3 region has 15 residues. In DNA form, the CDR3 reads TGTGCCAGCTCACCCGGACTAGCGGGGGCAGATACGCAGTATTTT. It codes for CASSPGLAGADTQYF.

This clone has only a few counts. This chain joins TRBV7-2 and TRBJ2-7; 7 bases fit TRBD2. Germline CDR1 is SGHTA and CDR2 is FQGNSA. This CDR3 is 14 amino acids long. V gave up 4 bases and J gave up 2 bases; unmatched junction bases: 5. In DNA, the CDR3 is TGTGCCAGCAGCTCCCAGGGAGGGACCTACGAGCAGTACTTC. Residues: CASSSQGGTYEQYF. Full variable domain (rest looked up from reference TRBV7-2 and TRBJ2-7): GAGVSQSPSNKVTEKGKDVELRCDPISGHTALYWYRQSLGQGLEFLIYFQGNSAPDKSGLPSDRFSAERTGGSVSTLTIQRTQQEDSAVYLCASSSQGGTYEQYFGPGTRLTVT.